Listed below are T cell receptor beta chains from one sample, sequenced in a study of regulatory T cells in long-lasting Graves disease. In TCRdb, the multiplex PCR reads were re-called with MiXCR into one record per CDR3 protein. The table has under 500,000 distinct CDR3 sequences, 16% seen once. These sequences were also reported in another study, on T cells in Graves' hyperthyroidism and ophthalmopathy.

Sequenced here: peripheral blood mononuclear cells (PBMCs), sampled at new diagnosis, from a patient treated with antithyroid drugs. These receptors were obtained from a woman aged 25-40 years with Graves disease. Both conserved end residues are part of each CDR3. The D gene is left open where the match is weak. Size is omitted from some rows. Given values are once, few, many or a class for expanded clones.

D,V,size,J,length,CDR3,DNA
NA,TRBV11-2,many,TRBJ2-1,14,CASSLVSGNNEQFF,TGTGCCAGCAGCTTAGTGTCTGGGAACAATGAGCAGTTCTTC
NA,TRBV2,many,TRBJ1-2,14,CASSVQLSNYGYTF,TGTGCCAGCAGTGTACAGCTCTCTAACTATGGCTACACCTTC
TRBD1,TRBV18,few,TRBJ2-7,14,CASSDTTGSYEQYF,TGTGCCAGCTCAGACACGACAGGGTCCTACGAGCAGTACTTC
NA,TRBV11-3,once,TRBJ1-5,15,CASSLTGRENQPQHF,TGTGCCAGCAGCTTAACGGGGCGCGAGAATCAGCCCCAGCATTTT
TRBD2,TRBV15,many,TRBJ2-1,16,CATSRAPSGINNEQFF,TGTGCCACCAGCAGGGCCCCTAGCGGGATAAACAATGAGCAGTTCTTC
NA,TRBV12-3/TRBV12-4,NA,TRBJ2-7,13,CASARRGGYEQYF,TGTGCCAGCGCTCGTCGAGGTGGATACGAGCAGTACTTC
TRBD2,TRBV7-2,many,TRBJ2-3,16,CASSWGVGRESIHPPF,TGTGCCAGCAGCTGGGGGGTGGGGCGGGAGTCTATCCACCCCCCCTTT
TRBD1,TRBV20-1,many,TRBJ2-1,14,CSIPSGTGGNEQFF,TGCAGTATACCCTCCGGGACAGGGGGCAATGAGCAGTTCTTC
TRBD2,TRBV28,NA,TRBJ2-2,18,CASLRTGLAGGYTGELFF,TGTGCCAGCCTACGTACGGGACTAGCGGGAGGGTACACCGGGGAGCTGTTTTTT
NA,TRBV20-1,NA,TRBJ2-2,16,CSARPPHRTSTGELFF,TGCAGTGCTAGGCCCCCTCATAGGACTTCAACCGGGGAGCTGTTTTTT
NA,TRBV13,many,TRBJ2-5,15,CASSLPSMVEGTQYF,TGTGCCAGCAGCTTACCGTCAATGGTCGAAGGGACCCAGTACTTC
TRBD1,TRBV5-1,many,TRBJ2-7,14,CASSFRTGSHEQYF,TGCGCCAGCAGCTTCCGGACAGGGAGCCACGAGCAGTACTTC
NA,TRBV6-2/TRBV6-3,many,TRBJ2-7,19,CASSEEGRQLTGLPPEQYF,TGTGCCAGCAGTGAAGAGGGGCGACAGCTAACTGGACTACCCCCCGAGCAGTACTTC
TRBD2,TRBV20-1,many,TRBJ2-3,15,CSAPTSGRFTDTQYF,TGCAGTGCCCCTACTAGCGGGAGGTTCACAGATACGCAGTATTTT
NA,TRBV28,many,TRBJ2-7,11,CASRRSYEQYF,TGTGCCAGCAGGCGGAGCTACGAGCAGTACTTC
TRBD2,TRBV30,few,TRBJ2-5,16,CAWSPELAELQETQYF,TGTGCCTGGTCCCCCGAACTAGCGGAGTTACAAGAGACCCAGTACTTC
NA,TRBV25-1,NA,TRBJ2-2,13,CASSRGVAGELFF,TGTGCCAGTTCACGGGGAGTCGCCGGGGAGCTGTTTTTT
TRBD1,TRBV19,NA,TRBJ2-3,14,CASTRTGSADTQYF,TGTGCCAGTACTAGGACAGGGTCGGCAGATACGCAGTATTTT
NA,TRBV12-3/TRBV12-4,many,TRBJ1-1,14,CASSPGLMNTEAFF,TGTGCCAGCAGCCCCGGCCTTATGAACACTGAAGCTTTCTTT
TRBD2,TRBV20-1,many,TRBJ2-7,15,CSAKPWTSDLYEQYF,TGCAGTGCTAAACCTTGGACTAGCGACCTATACGAGCAGTACTTC